This record looks at one T cell receptor beta chain sequence and its context. The data are from a study of cytotoxic CD8 clonotypes in ibrutinib-treated CLL. Germline CDR1 is MDHEN and CDR2 is SYDVKM. The J segment lost 5 bases and the V segment lost 7 bases, leaving 5 bases of the junction unmatched. The CDR3 covers 13 residues. Repertoires were generated with immunoSEQ multiplex PCR, while TCRdb's copy carries only in-frame clones and drops some. The sample lists hundreds of thousands of clones, roughly 70% occurring once. Sequencing was performed on PBMCs, taken after 24 months of ibrutinib treatment. This sequence was found in a human donor with chronic lymphocytic leukemia. The rearrangement joins TRBV28 to TRBJ2-7; 10 positions agree with TRBD1. In nucleotides, the CDR3 is TGTGCCAGCATCGGGACAGGGGAGGACGAGCAGTACTTC. It encodes CASIGTGEDEQYF. Filled out from reference TRBV28 and TRBJ2-7, the complete variable domain reads DVKVTQSSRYLVKRTGEKVFLECVQDMDHENMFWYRQDPGLGLRLIYFSYDVKMKEKGDIPEGYSVSREKKERFSLILESASTNQTSMYLCASIGTGEDEQYFGPGTRLTVT.